Listed below are T cell receptor beta chains from one sample, sequenced in a study of blood T cell repertoires in COVID-19. The repertoire was sequenced with immunoSEQ multiplex PCR; TCRdb's copy has only in-frame clones and lacks some. The table has about 160,000 clones, about 81% seen once. The sequenced sample was peripheral blood. The receptors stem from a man between 60 and 75 years old with active or convalescent COVID-19. CDR3s include the opening cysteine and the closing phenylalanine or tryptophan. Each record gives: V gene, CDR3 protein.

>TRBV2
CASSVDYYEQYF
>TRBV25-1
CASRGQGRLNSPLHF
>TRBV12-3/TRBV12-4
CASSLTGQGEAFF
>TRBV29-1
CSVEDSSGGSNYGYTF
>TRBV4-1
CASSLRGASEDTQYF
>TRBV7-8
CASSRTGGTGELFF
>TRBV27
CASRATGEETQYF
>TRBV12-3/TRBV12-4
CASSLRDTDTQYF
>TRBV19
CASSWGTKQGAEKTQYF
>TRBV9
CASSLRQGNTEAFF
>TRBV19
CASSPGGHTEAFF
>TRBV18
CASSPEKMSNQPQHF
>TRBV19
CASRAMNTGELFF
>TRBV28
CASSMGSGSSYNSPLHF
>TRBV5-8
CASSLERDTGSYNEQFF
>TRBV24-1
CATSGLPTWPGTDTQYF
>TRBV6-5
CASRRGLGNEQFF
>TRBV7-9
CASSETGSYTGELFF
>TRBV6-5
CASIWGTGRGDTQYF
>TRBV6-6
CASQQGASDTEAFF